This T cell receptor (beta chain) was obtained from a study of T-cell reconstitution after alpha-beta-depleted transplantation in children. For TCRbeta, the library was prepared with unique molecular identifiers. TCRdb recomputed calls from the PCR reads with MiXCR, one row per CDR3 protein. Of about 980,000 distinct CDR3 sequences in the sample, roughly 29% are singletons; the top ten hold about 28%. This clonotype was counted only a few times. Its matching antigen is unknown. Findings and limits, study-wide: Some patients showed high day-60 TCRbeta diversity, which derived from surviving recipient T cells and thymic progenitors. Alpha-beta T cells about two months after transplant reportedly derived from several hundred expanded graft clones. One year post-transplant, T-cell counts and diversity were largely derived from T cells produced anew.

Looked up from germline, CDR1 is SGHKS and CDR2 is YYEKEE (reference sequence). Trimming shortened V by 4 bases and J by 7 bases, and 14 bases separated the two germline ends. The CDR3 totals 13 residues. The source was PBMCs, mostly from graft donor cells, collected 360 days after TCRalphabeta/CD19-depleted stem cell transplant. This rearrangement joins TRBV5-5 to TRBJ1-1; a possible D gene is TRBD1 (6 bases). This sequence originates from a boy younger than two who had a stem cell transplant for SCID, so the T cells may come from the graft donor. The CDR3 protein is CASSPGGQGEAFF. The CDR3 DNA is TGTGCCAGCAGCCCGGGGGGCCAGGGTGAAGCTTTCTTT.